These 7 T cell receptor beta chains were sequenced from one sample in a study of control samples from healthy donors and cancer patients. Assay: immunoSEQ multiplex PCR; the TCRdb copy retains only in-frame clones and omits some. The table lists 95,000 to 150,000 clones, around 89% of them singletons, with less than 3.5% in the top ten. What was sequenced was blood. The receptors here all came from a man aged 35-49 years in good health.

The chain combines TRBV2 with TRBJ2-7, with TRBD1 matching 7 bases. This CDR3 contains 15 residues. Looked up from germline, CDR1 is SNHLY and CDR2 is FYNNEI. Unmatched junction bases numbered 11, after V lost 4 bases and J lost 5 bases. The DNA of the CDR3 is TGTGCCAGCAGTGTTGGCTCGGACAGGATAAACGAGCAGTACTTC. Translating gives CASSVGSDRINEQYF.

This chain joins TRBV29-1 and TRBJ1-2; perhaps TRBD1 as D (6 bases). Germline CDR1 is SQVTM and CDR2 is ANQGSEA. The V and J ends lost 4 bases and 6 bases respectively, with 21 bases between them. The CDR3 has 15 amino acids. The CDR3 nucleotides are TGCAGCGTTGTTGGGACACTACTAACGGGAGATGGCTACACCTTC. The encoded protein is CSVVGTLLTGDGYTF. Based on the CDR3 plus reference TRBV29-1 and TRBJ1-2, the full variable domain is SAVISQKPSRDICQRGTSLTIQCQVDSQVTMMFWYRQQPGQSLTLIATANQGSEATYESGFVIDKFPISRPNLTFSTLTVSNMSPEDSSIYLCSVVGTLLTGDGYTFGSGTRLTVV.

This clone occurred a few times. The CDR3 nucleotides read TGTGCCACCAGCAGGGAGCGGGAGACCCAGTACTTC. As protein: CATSRERETQYF. The V gene is TRBV15, the J gene TRBJ2-5, with D maybe TRBD2 (5 bases). The CDR3 length is 12 residues. Trimming removed 3 bases at V and 5 bases at J, with 7 bases between. Germline loops: CDR1 LNHNV, CDR2 YYDKDF (reference sequence).

The V call is TRBV19, the J call TRBJ2-7, with 10 bases that match TRBD1. Per germline, CDR1 LNHDA and CDR2 SQIVND (reference sequence). The trim removed 5 bases at V and 2 bases at J, leaving 3 bases unmatched. The CDR3 is made up of 14 amino acids. CDR3 nucleotide sequence: TGTGCCAGTAGTCCCGGGACAGGGGCCTACGAGCAGTACTTC. Protein sequence: CASSPGTGAYEQYF.

This chain uses TRBV5-1 with TRBJ1-4, with D possibly matching TRBD1 (5 bases). V was shortened by 4 bases and J by 7 bases, with 14 bases between the two germline ends. The CDR3 totals 14 residues. Germline V gene data show CDR1 as SGHRS and CDR2 as YFSETQ. CDR3 DNA sequence: TGCGCCAGCAGCGTGTCAGGGATCGGTGAAAAACTGTTTTTT. This gives the protein CASSVSGIGEKLFF.

The chain carries TRBV7-9 and TRBJ2-3; 9 nucleotides align to TRBD2. The V gene's germline CDR1 is SEHNR and CDR2 FQNEAQ (reference sequence). The CDR3 runs to 15 residues. The V and J ends lost 1 base and 4 bases, in that order; junction bases with no gene match: 3. This CDR3 is CASSLGAGGPDTQYF. CDR3 nucleotides: TGTGCCAGCAGCTTAGGAGCGGGGGGCCCAGATACGCAGTATTTT.

This clone was found once. The rearrangement uses TRBV29-1 and TRBJ1-1, with 7 bases aligning to TRBD1. V lost 8 bases and J lost 2; bases outside the gene matches: 5. CDR3 length: 12 residues. CDR1 and CDR2 (germline): SQVTM, ANQGSEA. CDR3: CSLGQPNTEAFF. DNA for the CDR3: TGCAGCCTGGGACAGCCAAACACTGAAGCTTTCTTT. Based on the CDR3 plus reference TRBV29-1 and TRBJ1-1, the full variable domain is SAVISQKPSRDICQRGTSLTIQCQVDSQVTMMFWYRQQPGQSLTLIATANQGSEATYESGFVIDKFPISRPNLTFSTLTVSNMSPEDSSIYLCSLGQPNTEAFFGQGTRLTVV.